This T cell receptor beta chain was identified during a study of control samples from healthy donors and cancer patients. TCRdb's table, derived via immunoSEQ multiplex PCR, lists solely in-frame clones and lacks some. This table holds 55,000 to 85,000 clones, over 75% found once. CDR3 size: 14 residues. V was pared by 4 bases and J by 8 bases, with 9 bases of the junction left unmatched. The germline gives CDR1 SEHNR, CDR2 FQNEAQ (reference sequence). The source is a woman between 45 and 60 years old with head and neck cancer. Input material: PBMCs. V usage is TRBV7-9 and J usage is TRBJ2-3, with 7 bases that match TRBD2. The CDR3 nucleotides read TGTGCCAGCAGCTCACCGGGAGGCGGGGGTACGCAGTATTTT. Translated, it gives CASSSPGGGGTQYF.